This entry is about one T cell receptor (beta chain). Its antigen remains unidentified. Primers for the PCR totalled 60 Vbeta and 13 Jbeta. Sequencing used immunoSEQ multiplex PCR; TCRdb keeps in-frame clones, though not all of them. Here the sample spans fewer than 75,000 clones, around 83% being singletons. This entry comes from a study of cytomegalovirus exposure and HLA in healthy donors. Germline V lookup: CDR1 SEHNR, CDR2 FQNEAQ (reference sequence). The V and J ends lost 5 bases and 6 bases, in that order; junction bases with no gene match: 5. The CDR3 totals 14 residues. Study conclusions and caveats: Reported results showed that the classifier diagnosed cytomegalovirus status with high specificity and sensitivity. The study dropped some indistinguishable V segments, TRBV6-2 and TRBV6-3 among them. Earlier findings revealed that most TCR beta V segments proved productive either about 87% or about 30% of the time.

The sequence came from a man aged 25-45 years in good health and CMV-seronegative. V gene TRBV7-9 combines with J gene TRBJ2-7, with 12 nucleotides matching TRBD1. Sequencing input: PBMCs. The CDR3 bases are TGTGCCAGCAGCCCCGGGACAGGGGGCGGCGAGCAGTACTTC. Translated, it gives CASSPGTGGGEQYF.